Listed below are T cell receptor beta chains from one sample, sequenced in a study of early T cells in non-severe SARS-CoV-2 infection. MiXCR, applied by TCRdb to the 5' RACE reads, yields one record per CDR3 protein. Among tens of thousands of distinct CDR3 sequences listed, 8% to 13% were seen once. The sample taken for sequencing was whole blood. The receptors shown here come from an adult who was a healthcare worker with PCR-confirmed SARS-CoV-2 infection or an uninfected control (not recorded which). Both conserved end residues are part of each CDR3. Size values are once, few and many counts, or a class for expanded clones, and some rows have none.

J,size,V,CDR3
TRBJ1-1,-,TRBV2,CASSEWENTEAFF
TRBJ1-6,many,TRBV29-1,CSVGFQGNSPLHF
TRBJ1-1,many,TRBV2,CASREGQGRSTEAFF
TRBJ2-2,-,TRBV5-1,CASSFTGTPPGRGELFF
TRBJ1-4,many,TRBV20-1,CSAPMATNEKLFF
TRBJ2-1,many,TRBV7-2,CATMSGSAGNEQFF
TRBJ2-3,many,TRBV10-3,CAIRETSGRSTDTQYF
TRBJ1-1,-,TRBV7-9,CASTKTGVGTEAFF
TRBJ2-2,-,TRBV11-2,CASSFGLFWELFF
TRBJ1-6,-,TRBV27,CASSSVGRNSPLHF
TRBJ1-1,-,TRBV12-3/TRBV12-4,CASSYRGVYTEAFF
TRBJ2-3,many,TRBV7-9,CAAFPLAAGGGDTQYF
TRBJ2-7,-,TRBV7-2,CASSDSYEQYF